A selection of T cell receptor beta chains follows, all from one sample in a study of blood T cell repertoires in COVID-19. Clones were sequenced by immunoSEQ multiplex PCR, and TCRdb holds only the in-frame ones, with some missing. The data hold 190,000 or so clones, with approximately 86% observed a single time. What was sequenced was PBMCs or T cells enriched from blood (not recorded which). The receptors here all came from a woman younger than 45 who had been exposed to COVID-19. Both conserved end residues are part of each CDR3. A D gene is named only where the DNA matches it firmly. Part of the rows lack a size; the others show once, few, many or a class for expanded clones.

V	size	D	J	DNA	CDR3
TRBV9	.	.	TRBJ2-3	TGTGCCAGCAGCGTAGTTGGGGCCGCATCAGATACGCAGTATTTT	CASSVVGAASDTQYF
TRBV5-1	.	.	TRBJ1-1	TGCGCCAGCAGCAAGCAGGGGAGCCCTGAAGCTTTCTTT	CASSKQGSPEAFF
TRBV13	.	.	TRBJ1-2	TGTGCCAGCAGCCGAACCCAGGGCCACTATGGCTACACCTTC	CASSRTQGHYGYTF
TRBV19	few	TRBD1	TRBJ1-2	TGTGCCAGTAGTGGGACAGGGGGTGTGAGTGGCTACACCTTC	CASSGTGGVSGYTF
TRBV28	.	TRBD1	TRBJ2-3	TGTGCCAGCAGTTCAGGGGGCCTCGGCACAGATACGCAGTATTTT	CASSSGGLGTDTQYF
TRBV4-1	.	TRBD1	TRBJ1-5	TGCGCCAGCAGCCTGTGGGGGATAGACAGGGACCTCTATAGCAATCAGCCCCAGCATTTT	CASSLWGIDRDLYSNQPQHF
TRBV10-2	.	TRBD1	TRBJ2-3	TGCGCCAGCAGTGACAGGGGGTCCACAGATACGCAGTATTTT	CASSDRGSTDTQYF
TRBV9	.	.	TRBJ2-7	TGTGCCAGCAGCGTAGGGGCGGGGAACTACGAGCAGTACTTC	CASSVGAGNYEQYF
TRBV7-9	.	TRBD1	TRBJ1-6	TGTGCCAGCAGCTTAGGACAGGGGCTGAATTCACCCCTCCACTTT	CASSLGQGLNSPLHF
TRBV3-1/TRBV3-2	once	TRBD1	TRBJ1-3	TGTGCCAGCAGCCAGGGCAGGGGGACGGGAAACACCATATATTTT	CASSQGRGTGNTIYF